The entry below describes one TCR beta chain. Its target is not known. V dropped 5 bases and J dropped 2; count of bases not matched to a gene: 6. The CDR3 loop spans 15 amino acids. Germline CDR1 reads SGHRS; CDR2 reads YFSETQ. This sample stems from a study of T-cell reconstitution after alpha-beta-depleted transplantation in children. TCRbeta library construction was performed incorporating unique molecular identifiers. TCRdb redid the calling of the PCR reads with MiXCR, one entry per CDR3 protein. The sample has around 700,000 distinct CDR3 sequences, roughly 13% seen once. The study's findings and limits: Several patients had high TCRbeta diversity at day 60; it came from surviving recipient T cells and thymic progenitors. At the one-year point after transplant, T-cell counts and TCRbeta diversity were found to come mostly from T cells that had been newly produced. Reported findings indicate that, about two months after transplant, alpha-beta T cells came from several hundred expanded clones, which were derived from non-depleted graft cells.

The sample here was PBMCs, taken before TCRalphabeta/CD19-depleted stem cell transplant. This receptor was obtained from a girl aged 2 to 9 with congenital amegakaryocytic thrombocytopenia, due to receive a stem cell transplant. The chain joins TRBV5-1 to TRBJ2-3; TRBD1 aligns across 9 bases. Here the CDR3 DNA reads TGCGCCAGCAGGATTACAGGGGGCCCCACAGATACGCAGTATTTT. Translation gives CASRITGGPTDTQYF.